The TCR beta chain under discussion was sequenced for a study of blood T cell repertoires in COVID-19. For the study at large: The samples span acute and convalescent COVID-19 from the United States, Italy and Spain. PBMCs, B-cell-depleted T cells, or T cells provided the cDNA or gDNA that made up the material.

Using immunoSEQ multiplex PCR, the repertoire was profiled, and TCRdb retains in-frame clones only, with some absent. The table has some 130,000 clones, approximately 88% seen once. The material sequenced was peripheral blood. This clonotype was obtained from a man between 60 and 70 years old with acute or convalescent COVID-19.

The CDR3 DNA reads as TGTGCCACCACTTGGGACAGGACACTACAGCCCCAGCATTTT. Amino acid sequence: CATTWDRTLQPQHF. The chain combines TRBV10-3 with TRBJ1-5, with 8 bases aligning to TRBD1. The V and J ends lost 10 bases and 7 bases, in that order; junction bases with no gene match: 12. Germline CDR1 ENHRY, CDR2 SYGVKD. The CDR3 sequence is 14 residues long.